Presented here are 14 T cell receptor beta chains from one specimen sequenced in a study of shared clonotypes between healthy human individuals. TCRdb keeps only in-frame clones here, not all; method: immunoSEQ multiplex PCR. The data hold 330,000 or so clones, with 74% observed a single time. The sequenced sample consisted of memory CD4+ T cells sorted from blood. Subset of the sample: CD45RA-negative fraction. These receptors were obtained from a man aged 25-45 years in good health.

The rearrangement uses TRBV18 and TRBJ2-4; 10 bases map to TRBD2. V lost 3 bases to trimming and J lost 6 bases; unmatched junction nucleotides: 2. The CDR3 covers 14 residues. Germline-derived CDR1 and CDR2 are KGHSH and LQKENI. As DNA, the CDR3 is TGTGCCAGCTCACCGAGGACTAGCGGAAACATTCAGTACTTC. It codes for CASSPRTSGNIQYF. The entire variable domain, with the rest obtained from reference TRBV18 and TRBJ2-4, is as follows: NAGVMQNPRHLVRRRGQEARLRCSPMKGHSHVYWYRQLPEEGLKFMVYLQKENIIDESGMPKERFSAEFPKEGPSILRIQQVVRGDSAAYFCASSPRTSGNIQYFGAGTRLSVL.

The J gene is TRBJ2-1, the V gene TRBV28; 9 bases agree with TRBD2. The CDR3 runs 14 residues. Looked up from germline, CDR1 is MDHEN and CDR2 is SYDVKM. With 6 bases clipped from V and 9 bases from J, the junction kept 9 bases outside the gene matches. Written as DNA, the CDR3 is TGTGCCAGCAGCACCCCTGGCGGGAGGGGTGAGCAGTTCTTC. Encoded protein: CASSTPGGRGEQFF.

The chain couples TRBV7-9 to TRBJ2-7, with 8 bases fitting TRBD1. The CDR3 consists of 13 residues. V shed 5 bases and J 6 bases; nucleotides not matched to a gene: 6. Germline CDR1 and CDR2: SEHNR and FQNEAQ (reference sequence). The CDR3 sequence is CASSPNRGSEQYF. In nucleotides, the CDR3 is TGTGCCAGCAGCCCAAACAGGGGGAGCGAGCAGTACTTC.

This clone has only a few counts. This chain uses TRBV2 with TRBJ2-4, with 8 bases lining up with TRBD2. The CDR3 loop spans 15 amino acids. CDR1 and CDR2 (germline): SNHLY, FYNNEI. With 0 bases clipped from V and 7 bases from J, the junction kept 5 bases outside the gene matches. The CDR3 region has the DNA TGTGCCAGCAGTGAAGCGCTTCCTAGCGGGAACATTCAGTACTTC. Translated, it gives CASSEALPSGNIQYF.

This chain joins TRBV30 and TRBJ2-3; maybe TRBD2 (6 bases). The germline V gene has CDR1 GTSNPN and CDR2 SVGIG (reference sequence). CDR3 size: 15 residues. The ends were cut back, 0 bases at V and 1 base at J, with 11 bases in the middle. The CDR3 loop is CAWSVRREGTDTQYF. In nucleotides, the CDR3 is TGTGCCTGGAGTGTTCGCAGGGAGGGCACAGATACGCAGTATTTT.

The chain is built from TRBV11-3 and TRBJ2-3; 9 nucleotides match TRBD2. The J segment lost 2 bases and the V segment lost 1 base, leaving 10 bases of the junction unmatched. CDR1 SGHNT and CDR2 YENEEA come from the germline V gene. The CDR3 loop spans 18 amino acids. CDR3 sequence (DNA): TGTGCCAGCAGCTTAGGGGCTAGCGGGAACCTCCTCACAGATACGCAGTATTTT. This translates into CASSLGASGNLLTDTQYF.

CDR3 loop: CASSFRGANVLTF. Written as DNA, the CDR3 is TGTGCCAGCAGCTTTCGAGGGGCCAACGTCCTGACTTTC. The V and J genes are TRBV14 and TRBJ2-6; D is undetermined. Germline CDR1 and CDR2: SGHDN and FVKESK. Between the trimmed V and J ends, which lost 5 bases and 4 bases, there was a span of 6 bases. CDR3 size: 13 residues. The full variable domain, with the rest looked up from reference TRBV14 and TRBJ2-6, is EAGVTQFPSHSVIEKGQTVTLRCDPISGHDNLYWYRRVMGKEIKFLLHFVKESKQDESGMPNNRFLAERTGGTYSTLKVQPAELEDSGVYFCASSFRGANVLTFGAGSRLTVL.

V is TRBV5-1 and J is TRBJ2-3; perhaps TRBD2 as D (6 bases). V lost 4 bases, J lost 5 bases, and 17 bases lay in between. In germline, CDR1 is SGHRS, CDR2 YFSETQ. There are 15 residues in the CDR3. For the CDR3, the DNA is TGCGCCAGCAGCGCGAATCTGGGAGCGGGAGATACGCAGTATTTT. Translation: CASSANLGAGDTQYF.

The chain employs TRBV27 and TRBJ1-4, with D maybe TRBD1 (6 bases). Trimming took 6 bases from V and 7 from J, leaving 24 bases between them. This CDR3 has 17 residues. Germline V gene sequence: CDR1 MNHEY, CDR2 SMNVEV (reference sequence). CDR3 DNA sequence: TGTGCCAGCAGCCAAACACAGGGAAGGCTATCGAGTGAAAAACTGTTTTTT. Protein sequence: CASSQTQGRLSSEKLFF.

This chain connects TRBV7-9 to TRBJ2-3; 7 nucleotides agree with TRBD1. CDR1 is SEHNR and CDR2 is FQNEAQ in the germline V gene (reference sequence). V gave up 1 base and J gave up 1 base; unmatched junction bases: 2. The length of the CDR3 is 15 residues. The CDR3 DNA reads as TGTGCCAGCAGCTTAGGAAGGGGGCGCACAGATACGCAGTATTTT. Translated, it gives CASSLGRGRTDTQYF.

This clone came up a few times. The chain is built from TRBV7-3 and TRBJ2-5; D is unresolved. The V gene's germline CDR1 is SGHTA and CDR2 FQGTGA. The CDR3 runs to 12 residues. V dropped 8 bases and J dropped 0 bases, with 7 bases sitting between them. CDR3 DNA: TGTGCCAGCTCTAGGTACCAAGAGACCCAGTACTTC. It encodes CASSRYQETQYF.

V usage is TRBV30 and J usage is TRBJ1-4; unclear D gene. CDR1 GTSNPN and CDR2 SVGIG come from the germline V gene (reference sequence). The CDR3 totals 13 residues. V lost 8 bases and J 8 bases, leaving 18 bases between the germline ends. In DNA form, the CDR3 reads TGTGCCAGCCCGGGATCCTTGGGGGAAAAACTGTTTTTT. Amino acids: CASPGSLGEKLFF. The whole variable domain, filled in from reference TRBV30 and TRBJ1-4, reads SQTIHQWPATLVQPVGSPLSLECTVEGTSNPNLYWYRQAAGRGLQLLFYSVGIGQISSEVPQNLSASRPQDRQFILSSKKLLLSDSGFYLCASPGSLGEKLFFGSGTQLSVL.

The rearrangement links TRBV5-1 to TRBJ2-7; 10 nucleotides agree with TRBD2. Germline V gene sequence: CDR1 SGHRS, CDR2 YFSETQ. V shed 3 bases and J 1 base; nucleotides not matched to a gene: 1. The CDR3 covers 14 residues. The CDR3 loop reads CASSSGLASYEQYF. The CDR3 DNA follows: TGCGCCAGCAGCTCGGGACTAGCGTCCTACGAGCAGTACTTC.

The rearrangement joins TRBV4-2 to TRBJ2-7; 8 bases fit TRBD2. The CDR3 consists of 16 residues. The germline CDR1 and CDR2 sequences are LGHNA and YNFKEQ. V was pared by 0 bases and J by 6 bases, with 10 bases of the junction left unmatched. CDR3 sequence (DNA): TGTGCCAGCAGCCAAGAGGGCTGGACTAGCCCTTCCGAGCAGTACTTC. It is translated as CASSQEGWTSPSEQYF.